Many counts were recorded for the clone carrying this TCR beta chain. What it binds is not known. The data were obtained in a study of regulatory T cells in long-lasting Graves disease. Study-wide context: Duration of antithyroid drug therapy among newly diagnosed Graves' patients was under 3 months. Study observations and caveats: In persistent patients, shared public clonotypes (roughly 3,000) outnumbered those in new patients (approximately 940).

The CDR3 loop spans 12 amino acids. Germline V lookup: CDR1 LGHDT, CDR2 YNNKEL (reference sequence). The germline V and J ends were trimmed by 2 bases and 8 bases, with 9 bases remaining between them. Time point defined: newly diagnosed GD, antithyroid drugs for less than 3 months. From PBMCs, RNA was extracted and then used to make the TCR library. Arm-PCR of CDR3 regions and iRepertoire HTBI primers were the basis on which TCR beta libraries were built. As processed by the authors: Across samples, 50 to 75 TRBV and 12 to 15 TRBJ segments were found. TCRdb processed the multiplex PCR reads anew with MiXCR; each CDR3 protein has one entry. Here the V and J calls rest on TCRdb's processing, not on the authors' analysis. The sample shows approximately 470,000 distinct CDR3 sequences, roughly 15% of them seen only once. The sample was also linked to a second study, of T cells in Graves' hyperthyroidism and ophthalmopathy. That report adds: Most thyroid clonotypes expanded above 0.001 were also detected in blood.

This TCR came from a man in his forties or fifties with Graves disease. Specimen: peripheral blood mononuclear cells (PBMCs), collected at new diagnosis, from a patient treated with antithyroid drugs. The chain couples TRBV3-1 to TRBJ1-1; weak D call: TRBD1 (6 bases). CDR3 loop: CASSQTGWEAFF. The CDR3 DNA follows: TGTGCCAGCAGCCAAACAGGGTGGGAAGCTTTCTTT.